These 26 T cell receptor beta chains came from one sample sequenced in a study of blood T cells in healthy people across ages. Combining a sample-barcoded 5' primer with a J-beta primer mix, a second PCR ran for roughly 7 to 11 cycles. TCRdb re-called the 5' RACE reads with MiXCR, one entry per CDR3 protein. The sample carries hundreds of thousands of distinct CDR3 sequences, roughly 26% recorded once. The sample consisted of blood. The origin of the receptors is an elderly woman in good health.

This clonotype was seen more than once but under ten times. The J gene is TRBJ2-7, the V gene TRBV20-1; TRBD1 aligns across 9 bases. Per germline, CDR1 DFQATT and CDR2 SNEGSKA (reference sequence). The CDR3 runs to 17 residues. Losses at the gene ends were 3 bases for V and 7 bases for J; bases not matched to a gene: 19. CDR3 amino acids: CSASITGGPSSYNEQYF. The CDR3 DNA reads TGCAGTGCTAGCATAACAGGGGGCCCCAGCTCCTACAATGAGCAGTACTTC.

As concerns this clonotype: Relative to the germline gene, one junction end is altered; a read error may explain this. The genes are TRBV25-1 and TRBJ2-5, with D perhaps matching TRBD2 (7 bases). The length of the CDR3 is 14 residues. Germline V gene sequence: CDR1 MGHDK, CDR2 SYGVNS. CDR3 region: CASGEGGGQETLYF. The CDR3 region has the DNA TGTGCCAGCGGGGAGGGGGGGGGACAAGAGACCCTGTACTTC. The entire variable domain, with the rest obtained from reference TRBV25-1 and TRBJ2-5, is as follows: EADIYQTPRYLVIGTGKKITLECSQTMGHDKMYWYQQDPGMELHLIHYSYGVNSTEKGDLSSESTVSRIRTEHFPLTLESARPSHTSQYLCASGEGGGQETLYFGPGTRLLVL.

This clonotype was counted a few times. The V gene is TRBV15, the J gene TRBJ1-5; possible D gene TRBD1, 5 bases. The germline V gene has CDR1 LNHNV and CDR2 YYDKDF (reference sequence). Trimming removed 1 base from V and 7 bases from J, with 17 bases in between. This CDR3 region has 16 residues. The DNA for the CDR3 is TGTGCCACCAGCAGAGGGGAGAGGGGAAGTGGGCAGCCCCAGCATTTT. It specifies CATSRGERGSGQPQHF.

The CDR3 sequence is CASNKAGGYYNEQFF. The CDR3 DNA reads TGTGCCAGCAACAAGGCCGGGGGATACTACAATGAGCAGTTCTTC. The rearrangement links TRBV6-2 or TRBV6-3 to TRBJ2-1; tentatively, D is TRBD2 (6 bases). Germline CDR1 MNHEY, CDR2 SVGEGT. This CDR3 has 15 residues. V lost 7 bases and J 3 bases, leaving 16 bases between the germline ends.

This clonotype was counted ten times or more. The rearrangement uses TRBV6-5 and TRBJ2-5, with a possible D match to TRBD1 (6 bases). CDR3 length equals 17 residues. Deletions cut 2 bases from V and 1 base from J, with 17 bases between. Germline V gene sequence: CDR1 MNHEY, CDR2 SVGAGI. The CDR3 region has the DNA TGTGCCAGCAGTTACCGCCCCCCGGGACATTCCCAAGAGACCCAGTACTTC. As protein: CASSYRPPGHSQETQYF.

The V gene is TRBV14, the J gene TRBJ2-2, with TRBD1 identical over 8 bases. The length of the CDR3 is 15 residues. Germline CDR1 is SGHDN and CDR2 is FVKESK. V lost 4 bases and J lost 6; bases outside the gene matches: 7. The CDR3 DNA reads TGTGCCAGCAGCCCTCCGGGACAGGCCCCCGGGGAGCTGTTTTTT. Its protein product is CASSPPGQAPGELFF.

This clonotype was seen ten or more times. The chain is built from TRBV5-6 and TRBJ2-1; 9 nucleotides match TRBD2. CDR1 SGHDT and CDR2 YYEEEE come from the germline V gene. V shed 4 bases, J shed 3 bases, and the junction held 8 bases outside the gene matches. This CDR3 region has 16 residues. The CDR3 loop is CASSTSGTSFYNEQFF. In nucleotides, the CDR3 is TGTGCCAGCAGCACCTCCGGGACTAGCTTCTACAATGAGCAGTTCTTC.

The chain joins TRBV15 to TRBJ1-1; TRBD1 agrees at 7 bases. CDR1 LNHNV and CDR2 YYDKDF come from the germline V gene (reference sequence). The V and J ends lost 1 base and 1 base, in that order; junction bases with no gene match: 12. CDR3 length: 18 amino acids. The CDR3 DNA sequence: TGTGCCACCAGCAGAGGCGGACAGGCGGGTGGGGAGAACACTGAAGCTTTCTTT. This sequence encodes CATSRGGQAGGENTEAFF.

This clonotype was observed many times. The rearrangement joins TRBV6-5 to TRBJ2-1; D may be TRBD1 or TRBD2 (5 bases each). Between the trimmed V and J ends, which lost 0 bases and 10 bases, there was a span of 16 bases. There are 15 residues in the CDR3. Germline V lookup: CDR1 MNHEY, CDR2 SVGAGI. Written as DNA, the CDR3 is TGTGCCAGCAGTTACTCCGGGACCATAGCCATGGAGCAGTTCTTC. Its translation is CASSYSGTIAMEQFF.

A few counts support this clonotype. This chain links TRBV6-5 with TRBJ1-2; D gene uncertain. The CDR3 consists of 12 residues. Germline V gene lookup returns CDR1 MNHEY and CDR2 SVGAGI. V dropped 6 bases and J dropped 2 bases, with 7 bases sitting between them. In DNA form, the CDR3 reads TGTGCCAGCAGGGAACAGAACTATGGCTACACCTTC. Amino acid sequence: CASREQNYGYTF.

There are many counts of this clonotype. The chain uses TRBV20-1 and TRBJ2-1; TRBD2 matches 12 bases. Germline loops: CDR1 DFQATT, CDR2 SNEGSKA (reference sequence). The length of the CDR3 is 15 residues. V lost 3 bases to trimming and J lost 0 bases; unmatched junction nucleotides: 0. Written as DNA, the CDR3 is TGCAGTGCTAGGACTAGCGGGAGCTCCTACAATGAGCAGTTCTTC. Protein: CSARTSGSSYNEQFF.

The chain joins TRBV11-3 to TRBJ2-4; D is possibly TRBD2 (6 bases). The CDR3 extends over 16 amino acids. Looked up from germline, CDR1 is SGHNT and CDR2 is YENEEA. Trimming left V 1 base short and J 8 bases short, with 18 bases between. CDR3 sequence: CASSLGSGTGGDIQYF. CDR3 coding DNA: TGTGCCAGCAGCTTAGGATCAGGGACCGGCGGGGACATTCAGTACTTC.

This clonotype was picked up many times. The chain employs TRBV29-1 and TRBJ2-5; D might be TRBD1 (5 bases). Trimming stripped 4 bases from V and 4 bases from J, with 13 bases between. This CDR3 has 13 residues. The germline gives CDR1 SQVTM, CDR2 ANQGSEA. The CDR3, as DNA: TGCAGCGTTGGGGTAGGGGTCGGAGAGACCCAGTACTTC. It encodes CSVGVGVGETQYF. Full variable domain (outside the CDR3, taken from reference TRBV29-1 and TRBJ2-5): SAVISQKPSRDICQRGTSLTIQCQVDSQVTMMFWYRQQPGQSLTLIATANQGSEATYESGFVIDKFPISRPNLTFSTLTVSNMSPEDSSIYLCSVGVGVGETQYFGPGTRLLVL.

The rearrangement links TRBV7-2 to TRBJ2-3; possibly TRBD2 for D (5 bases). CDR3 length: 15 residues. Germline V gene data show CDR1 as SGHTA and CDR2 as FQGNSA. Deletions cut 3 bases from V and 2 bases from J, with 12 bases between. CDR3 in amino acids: CASSFVAFSTDTQYF. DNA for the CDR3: TGTGCCAGCAGCTTCGTAGCGTTCTCCACAGATACGCAGTATTTT.

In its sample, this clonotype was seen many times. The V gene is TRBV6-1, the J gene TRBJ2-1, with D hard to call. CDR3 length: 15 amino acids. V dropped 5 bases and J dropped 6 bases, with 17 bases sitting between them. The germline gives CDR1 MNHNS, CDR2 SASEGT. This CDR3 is CASSNPDHTGNEQFF. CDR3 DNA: TGTGCCAGCAGTAATCCGGACCATACGGGCAATGAGCAGTTCTTC.

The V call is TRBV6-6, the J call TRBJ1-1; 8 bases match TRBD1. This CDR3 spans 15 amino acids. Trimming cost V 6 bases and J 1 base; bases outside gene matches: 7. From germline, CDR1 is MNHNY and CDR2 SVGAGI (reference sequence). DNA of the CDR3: TGTGCCAGCAGGGCGAAAGGACAGGGGAACACTGAAGCTTTCTTT. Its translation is CASRAKGQGNTEAFF.

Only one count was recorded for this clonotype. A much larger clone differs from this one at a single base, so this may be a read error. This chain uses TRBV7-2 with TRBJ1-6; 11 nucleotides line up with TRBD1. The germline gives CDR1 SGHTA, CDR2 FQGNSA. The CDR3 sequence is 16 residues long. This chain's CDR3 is CASGFGTGGTNSPLHF. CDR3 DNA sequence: TGTGCCAGCGGCTTCGGGACAGGGGGGACAAATTCACCCCTCCACTTT.

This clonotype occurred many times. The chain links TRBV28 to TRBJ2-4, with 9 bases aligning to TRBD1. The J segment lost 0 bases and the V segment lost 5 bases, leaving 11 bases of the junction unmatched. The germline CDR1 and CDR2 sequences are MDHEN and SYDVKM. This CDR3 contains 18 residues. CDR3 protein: CASSPGTGWSGAKNIQYF. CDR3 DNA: TGTGCCAGCAGTCCCGGGACAGGGTGGTCGGGAGCCAAAAACATTCAGTACTTC.

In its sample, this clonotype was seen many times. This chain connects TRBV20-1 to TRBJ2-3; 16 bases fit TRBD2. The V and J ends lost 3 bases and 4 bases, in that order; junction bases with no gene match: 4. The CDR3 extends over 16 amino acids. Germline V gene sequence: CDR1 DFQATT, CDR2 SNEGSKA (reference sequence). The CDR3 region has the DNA TGCAGTGCTAGGGGACTAGCGGGGGGGACCCCAGATACGCAGTATTTT. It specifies CSARGLAGGTPDTQYF.

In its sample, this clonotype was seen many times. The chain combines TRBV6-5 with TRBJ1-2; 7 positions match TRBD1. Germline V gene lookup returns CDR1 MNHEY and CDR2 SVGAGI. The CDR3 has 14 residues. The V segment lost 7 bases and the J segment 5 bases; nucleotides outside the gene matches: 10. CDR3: CASTPGQPSYGYTF. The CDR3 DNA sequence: TGTGCCAGCACCCCGGGACAGCCCTCTTATGGCTACACCTTC.

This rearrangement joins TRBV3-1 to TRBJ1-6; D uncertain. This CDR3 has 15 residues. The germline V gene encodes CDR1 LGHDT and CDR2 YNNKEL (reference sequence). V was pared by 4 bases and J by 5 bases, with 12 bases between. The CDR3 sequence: CASSLIGGNNSPLHF. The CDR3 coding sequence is TGTGCCAGCAGCCTCATCGGAGGAAATAATTCACCCCTCCACTTT.

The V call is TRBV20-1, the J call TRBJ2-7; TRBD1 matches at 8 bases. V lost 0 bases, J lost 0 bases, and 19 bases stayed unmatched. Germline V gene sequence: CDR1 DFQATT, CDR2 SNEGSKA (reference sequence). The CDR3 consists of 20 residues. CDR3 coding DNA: TGCAGTGCTAGAGATCTTTGGAGGGCGACAGGGGATACGGTCTCCTACGAGCAGTACTTC. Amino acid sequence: CSARDLWRATGDTVSYEQYF.

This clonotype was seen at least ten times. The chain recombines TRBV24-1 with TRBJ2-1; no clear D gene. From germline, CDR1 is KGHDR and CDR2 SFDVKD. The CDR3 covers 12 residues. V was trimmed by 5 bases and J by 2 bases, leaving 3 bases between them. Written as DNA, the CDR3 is TGTGCCACCAGTGGGCCCTACAATGAGCAGTTCTTC. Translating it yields CATSGPYNEQFF.

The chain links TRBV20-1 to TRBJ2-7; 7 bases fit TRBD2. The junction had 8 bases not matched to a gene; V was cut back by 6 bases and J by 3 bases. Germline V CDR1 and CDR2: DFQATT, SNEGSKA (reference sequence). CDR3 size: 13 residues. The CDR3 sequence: CSALSWEGYEQYF. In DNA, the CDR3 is TGCAGTGCCCTCAGTTGGGAGGGCTACGAGCAGTACTTC.

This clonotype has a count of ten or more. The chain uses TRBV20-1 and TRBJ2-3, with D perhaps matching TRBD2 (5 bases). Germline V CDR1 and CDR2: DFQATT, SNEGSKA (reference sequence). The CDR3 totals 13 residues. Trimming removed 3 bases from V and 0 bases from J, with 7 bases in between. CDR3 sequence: CSARGSSTDTQYF. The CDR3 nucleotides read TGCAGTGCTAGGGGGAGTAGCACAGATACGCAGTATTTT.

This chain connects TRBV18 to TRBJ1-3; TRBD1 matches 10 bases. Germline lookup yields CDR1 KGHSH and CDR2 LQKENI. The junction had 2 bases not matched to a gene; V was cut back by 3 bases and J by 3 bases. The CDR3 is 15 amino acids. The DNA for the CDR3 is TGTGCCAGCTCACCCGGGACAGGGGATGGAAACACCATATATTTT. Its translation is CASSPGTGDGNTIYF.